These 4 T cell receptor beta chains were sequenced from one sample in a study of OX40 agonist ivuxolimab in advanced cancers. The repertoire was sequenced with immunoSEQ multiplex PCR; TCRdb's copy has only in-frame clones and lacks some. Found here are about 27,000 clones, approximately 80% of them singletons; the top ten hold approximately 30%. The material sequenced was CD4+ or CD8+ T cells sorted from blood, taken in a trial of the OX40 agonist ivuxolimab. The receptors originated from an adult with an advanced solid tumor such as melanoma, head and neck, liver or kidney cancer.

CDR3 coding DNA: TGCGCCAGCAGCTTTTTCGGGTCCTCTGGCCCTGAAGCTTTCTTT. Translating it yields CASSFFGSSGPEAFF. This rearrangement joins TRBV5-1 to TRBJ1-1; D is undetermined. Germline V CDR1 and CDR2: SGHRS, YFSETQ. The CDR3 spans 15 residues. V lost 2 bases and J 6 bases, leaving 17 bases between the germline ends. The whole variable domain, remainder taken from reference TRBV5-1 and TRBJ1-1, is KAGVTQTPRYLIKTRGQQVTLSCSPISGHRSVSWYQQTPGQGLQFLFEYFSETQRNKGNFPGRFSGRQFSNSRSEMNVSTLELGDSALYLCASSFFGSSGPEAFFGQGTRLTVV.

This clone was observed a handful of times. This chain uses TRBV6-5 with TRBJ1-6; D is undetermined. This CDR3 is built from 14 residues. V gave up 1 base and J gave up 6 bases, with 7 bases separating them. Germline-derived CDR1 and CDR2 are MNHEY and SVGAGI. The CDR3 here is CASSYFDGNSPLHF. DNA of the CDR3: TGTGCCAGCAGTTACTTCGACGGTAATTCACCCCTCCACTTT.

The chain employs TRBV4-1 and TRBJ1-5; D remains unclear. CDR3 length: 17 residues. Deletions cut 0 bases from V and 0 bases from J, with 12 bases between. Germline CDR1 MGHRA, CDR2 YSYEKL. Here the CDR3 DNA reads TGCGCCAGCAGCCAAGATCCAACCGGTTTTAGCAATCAGCCCCAGCATTTT. This translates into CASSQDPTGFSNQPQHF.

This clone was recorded only once. V usage is TRBV2 and J usage is TRBJ2-7, with no clear D. V dropped 2 bases and J dropped 4 bases, with 12 bases sitting between them. Per germline, CDR1 SNHLY and CDR2 FYNNEI. This CDR3 comprises 14 residues. The CDR3 sequence: CASSERVRSYEQYF. CDR3 DNA sequence: TGTGCCAGCAGTGAAAGGGTTCGGAGTTACGAGCAGTACTTC.